The source of this TCR beta chain is a study of cytomegalovirus exposure and HLA in healthy donors. In the case of this clone: Its antigen is undetermined.

This PCR relied on a set of 60 Vbeta primers and 13 Jbeta primers. Sequenced by immunoSEQ multiplex PCR; TCRdb stores in-frame clones only, minus some. The sample holds almost 85,000 clones, around 78% seen once. Overall study results and limits: Association with HLA alleles at 0.05 false discovery rate was found for approximately 18,000 TCR beta sequences in a later analysis. What TCR beta sequences reportedly achieved was accurate prediction of HLA-A and HLA-B alleles in most subjects.

In germline, CDR1 is MNHEY, CDR2 SMNVEV (reference sequence). V was shortened by 1 base and J by 5 bases, with 12 bases between the two germline ends. The CDR3 has 14 amino acids. The sequenced material came from PBMCs. This TCR derives from a male donor in good health and CMV-seropositive. This sequence joins TRBV27 and TRBJ2-7, with TRBD1 as a possible D gene (6 bases). This CDR3 is CASSLLGGSHEQYF. Written as DNA, the CDR3 is TGTGCCAGCAGTTTATTAGGGGGTTCCCACGAGCAGTACTTC.